This TCR beta chain stems from a study of OX40 agonist ivuxolimab in advanced cancers. Per germline, CDR1 SGHAT and CDR2 FQDESV (reference sequence). This CDR3 has 13 residues. V gave up 0 bases and J gave up 5 bases, with 4 bases separating them. The method was immunoSEQ multiplex PCR; TCRdb's version includes in-frame clones alone and lacks a portion of them. Of tens of thousands of clones listed, roughly nine tenths were seen once; the top ten hold under 0.8%. The clonotype originates from an adult with an advanced solid tumor such as melanoma, head and neck, liver or kidney cancer. This specimen consisted of CD4+ or CD8+ T cells sorted from blood, obtained in a trial of the OX40 agonist ivuxolimab. V is TRBV11-1 and J is TRBJ1-4; no clear D gene. Here the CDR3 reads CASSLAPNEKLFF. DNA for the CDR3: TGTGCCAGCAGCTTAGCCCCGAATGAAAAACTGTTTTTT.